These T cell receptor beta chains were read from a single sample in a study of PD-L1 blockade in urothelial cancer. This table comes from immunoSEQ multiplex PCR, and its TCRdb copy is limited to in-frame clones, with some not included. Here the sample spans 95,000 to 150,000 clones, about 83% being singletons. The sequenced sample was PBMCs, obtained around atezolizumab (anti-PD-L1) treatment. These receptors were taken from a man aged 50 to 59 with urothelial cancer. The conserved cysteine and the conserved F or W are not part of the CDR3 here.

v_gene	CDR3aa
TRBV5-5	ASSLGGWGAEAF
TRBV6-6	ASSYSRQESNYGYT
TRBV11-2	ASSLMHSPYNEQF
TRBV5-1	ASSLASGRAYEQF
TRBV9	ASSISGTTEETQY
TRBV14	ASSSREHSDEQY
TRBV30	AWTSGYGYT
TRBV7-2	ASSISGRAPNEQY
TRBV18	ASSVTGDLLNYGYT
TRBV5-5	ASSLWTEAYEQY
TRBV5-6	ASSLGIAPYNEQF
TRBV27	ASSSEGGAF
TRBV6-6	ASSPGVGSDTQY
TRBV2	ASRERAGAGSYEQY
TRBV7-8	ASSQPQVGRAMHEQF
TRBV7-2	ASSLGSGSYNEQF
TRBV10-3	AIRGGLDNEQF
TRBV7-3	ASSRDLLFEQY
TRBV15	ATTEGTGNYEQY
TRBV28	ASSPSGGSGANVLT
TRBV28	ASSTRRDRTAGGNSPLH
TRBV6-6	ASSHRESPLH
TRBV27	ASSFVGGRSYEQY
TRBV18	ASSPPPDRSGNTIY
TRBV18	ASSPPGRTYEQY
TRBV28	ASSRDILSYGYT
TRBV5-1	ASSLVAGAEVGELF
TRBV27	ASSLRGRGADTQY
TRBV5-1	ASSLGPGSHEQY
TRBV5-1	ASSLGYEGAGYT
TRBV4-1	ASSRARTSGDEQF
TRBV7-2	ASSPHGGGHVEQY
TRBV6-6	ASRQGNTEAF
TRBV11-1	ASSPRQGILNLN
TRBV4-2	ASSQEGQGSYEQY
TRBV6-5	ASKGSGGTDTQY
TRBV7-2	ASSFFSGRGHEQY
TRBV6-5	ASTTDRKYSEAF
TRBV6-5	ASSYLTGGRETQY
TRBV7-2	ASSPHWAQPQH
TRBV7-9	ASSSWTTTNEKLF
TRBV11-2	ASSLDLGLAGGGEQF
TRBV7-2	ASSARQGGNTGELF